This T cell receptor (beta chain) is drawn from a study of T cells after yellow fever vaccination. Study-level points and caveats: Booster samples showed a return of most primary-vaccination clones (about 96% CD4, approximately 85% CD8). Abundant bulk-derived clonotypes could contaminate FACS-sorted repertoires.

The CDR3 is made up of 13 amino acids. CDR1 is SGHVS and CDR2 is FNYEAQ in the germline V gene. Trimming cost V 3 bases and J 6 bases; bases outside gene matches: 0. This clonotype was picked up many times. The antigen is unknown. TCRdb re-called the 5' RACE reads through MiXCR, storing one row per CDR3 protein. The sample records 150,000 to 200,000 distinct CDR3 sequences, around 8.5% being singletons. Sequenced here: CD8+ T cells sorted from PBMCs, sampled 45 days after the yellow fever booster vaccination. The source is a man between 18 and 35 years old who received the YFV17D yellow fever vaccine. The chain has TRBV7-6 and TRBJ2-1; 9 nucleotides match TRBD1. CDR3 sequence (DNA): TGTGCCAGCAGCTTGACAGGGGGCAATGAGCAGTTCTTC. Amino acids: CASSLTGGNEQFF.